These 9 T cell receptor beta chains came from one sample sequenced in a study of cytomegalovirus exposure and HLA in healthy donors (dated by TCRdb to 2017 to 2019). Receptor amplification or capture employed the immunoSEQ multiplex PCR assay. A mixture of 60 forward primers for TCR Vbeta segments and 13 reverse primers for TCR Jbeta segments was used in the multiplex PCR. The table was pulled from immuneACCESS by TCRdb, which kept in-frame rearrangements only. Such tables lose some clones; where checked, under half of the loss comes from unresolved V genes, and the rest has no known cause. The sample table holds some 200,000 clones, of which 80% to 85% were seen once. The ten largest clones represent approximately 0.74% of the sample. Sequencing was carried out using PBMCs. Receptors originate from a woman aged 18-29 years in good health and CMV-seronegative.

CDR3 region: CASSRTSGYSYEQYF. The CDR3 nucleotides read TGTGCCAGCAGCCGGACTAGCGGTTACTCCTACGAGCAGTACTTC. This rearrangement joins TRBV5-4 to TRBJ2-7; TRBD2 matches at 10 bases. The CDR3 extends over 15 amino acids. With 4 bases clipped from V and 0 bases from J, the junction kept 4 bases outside the gene matches. CDR1 SGHNT and CDR2 YYREEE come from the germline V gene (reference sequence).

This clone was observed a few times. The gene calls are TRBV7-3 and TRBJ2-5; D possibly corresponds to TRBD2 (6 bases). The CDR3 is 15 residues long. V lost 5 bases and J 2 bases, leaving 15 bases between the germline ends. Germline loops: CDR1 SGHTA, CDR2 FQGTGA. This CDR3 reads CASSPLAGPQETQYF. Here the CDR3 DNA reads TGTGCCAGCAGCCCTCTGGCGGGACCACAAGAGACCCAGTACTTC.

This clone was seen a few times. The rearrangement links TRBV6-6 to TRBJ1-4; 10 bases are shared with TRBD1. Trimming at V came to 4 bases and at J to 8 bases, leaving 10 bases not matched to a gene. This CDR3 comprises 16 residues. The germline V gene encodes CDR1 MNHNY and CDR2 SVGAGI (reference sequence). In nucleotides, the CDR3 is TGTGCCAGCAGTTCGGGGACAGGGGATGATGGAGAAAAACTGTTTTTT. It is translated as CASSSGTGDDGEKLFF.

The rearrangement links TRBV7-9 to TRBJ2-1; 7 bases map to TRBD2. This CDR3 spans 13 amino acids. The junction had 7 bases not matched to a gene; V was cut back by 4 bases and J by 10 bases. The germline gives CDR1 SEHNR, CDR2 FQNEAQ (reference sequence). CDR3 amino acids: CASSSIGRTEQFF. CDR3 nucleotide sequence: TGTGCCAGCAGCTCAATCGGGAGGACAGAGCAGTTCTTC.

This clone was seen once. The chain links TRBV5-1 to TRBJ2-5, with D perhaps matching TRBD1 (6 bases). Trimming removed 1 base at V and 5 bases at J, with 9 bases between. This CDR3 has 13 residues. Germline CDR1 SGHRS, CDR2 YFSETQ. The CDR3 sequence is CASSLTGKETQYF. The CDR3 DNA follows: TGCGCCAGCAGCTTGACAGGGAAGGAGACCCAGTACTTC.

The chain combines TRBV2 with TRBJ2-3, with 10 bases fitting TRBD2. CDR3 length: 14 amino acids. Germline V gene lookup returns CDR1 SNHLY and CDR2 FYNNEI. The V gene end was trimmed by 11 bases and the J gene end by 1 base; junction bases not matched to a gene: 6. The CDR3 region is CADRLAGGTDTQYF. CDR3 DNA sequence: TGTGCCGACAGGCTAGCGGGGGGCACAGATACGCAGTATTTT.

This clone appeared once. This rearrangement joins TRBV7-2 to TRBJ1-2; possible D gene TRBD1, 6 bases. Germline CDR1 is SGHTA and CDR2 is FQGNSA. Trimming cost V 1 base and J 6 bases, with 15 bases left between them. CDR3 length: 15 residues. For the CDR3, the DNA is TGTGCCAGCAGCTTAGACTCGGTGCAGGGGCATGGCTACACCTTC. It is translated as CASSLDSVQGHGYTF.

The rearrangement joins TRBV2 to TRBJ2-3, with TRBD2 matching over 7 bases. The CDR3 has 15 residues. V was clipped by 2 bases and J by 4 bases; unmatched bases: 6. Germline loops: CDR1 SNHLY, CDR2 FYNNEI. The CDR3 reads CASSEIDLAADTQYF. The CDR3 coding sequence is TGTGCCAGCAGTGAAATAGATCTAGCGGCAGATACGCAGTATTTT.

In DNA, the CDR3 is TGCGCCAGCAGCCAACAGGCCGCCGACAGGGCTTTGGGCTACACCTTC. The encoded protein is CASSQQAADRALGYTF. The chain combines TRBV4-1 with TRBJ1-2, with 7 bases fitting TRBD1. After removal of 2 bases from V and 8 bases from J, the junction contained 14 bases not matched to a gene. Germline CDR1 is MGHRA and CDR2 is YSYEKL. This CDR3 has 16 amino acids.